This T cell receptor beta chain was captured in a study of blood T cell repertoires in COVID-19. Study context: Material from acute and convalescent COVID-19 was sourced from the United States, Italy and Spain. The cDNA or gDNA used as material had been derived from T cells, B-cell-depleted T cells, or PBMCs.

The assay was immunoSEQ multiplex PCR, and TCRdb's table has in-frame clones only and misses some. The data show roughly 150,000 clones, with 75% to 90% seen just once and about 16% held by the top ten. This clonotype originated in a middle-aged woman with acute or convalescent COVID-19. The sample comprised peripheral blood.

CDR3 in amino acids: CASSPQGVSYEQYF. The DNA for the CDR3 is TGTGCCAGCAGCCCACAGGGGGTGAGCTACGAGCAGTACTTC. The V and J genes are TRBV4-2 and TRBJ2-7, with TRBD1 matching over 8 bases. Germline V gene data show CDR1 as LGHNA and CDR2 as YNFKEQ. Unmatched junction bases numbered 5, after V lost 4 bases and J lost 3 bases. The CDR3 consists of 14 residues.